This T cell receptor beta chain was retrieved from a study of cytomegalovirus exposure and HLA in healthy donors. A note on this clone: Its matching antigen is unknown.

The germline CDR1 and CDR2 sequences are LGHNA and YNFKEQ. J lost 4 bases, V lost 4 bases, and 7 bases had no gene match. The CDR3 has 17 amino acids. Study-level results: Later work found that TCR association rates differed between HLA loci; DRB1 had the most and HLA-C the fewest. For TCR beta chains, V- and J-gene trimming was later linked to a missense DCLRE1C variant.

PCR amplification relied on 60 Vbeta primers (plus 13 Jbeta primers). Assay used: immunoSEQ multiplex PCR; TCRdb lists only in-frame clones, some missing. The sample consists of 100,000 to 150,000 clones, around 82% of them appearing once. Sequencing was performed on PBMCs. The chain carries TRBV4-2 and TRBJ2-2; TRBD1 aligns across 12 bases. The source of this sequence is a female donor in good health and CMV-seronegative. This chain's CDR3 is CASSLRDRGHGTGELFF. The CDR3 bases are TGTGCCAGCAGCCTTAGGGACAGGGGGCATGGCACCGGGGAGCTGTTTTTT.